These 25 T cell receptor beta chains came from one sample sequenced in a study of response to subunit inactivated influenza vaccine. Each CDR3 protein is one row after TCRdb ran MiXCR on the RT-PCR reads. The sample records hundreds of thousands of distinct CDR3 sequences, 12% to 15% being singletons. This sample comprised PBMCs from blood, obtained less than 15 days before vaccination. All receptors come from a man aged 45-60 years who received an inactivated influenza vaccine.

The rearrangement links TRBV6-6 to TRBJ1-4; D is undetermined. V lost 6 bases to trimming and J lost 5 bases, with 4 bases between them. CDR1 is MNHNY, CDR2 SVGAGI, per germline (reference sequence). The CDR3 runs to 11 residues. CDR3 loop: CASRQNEKLFF. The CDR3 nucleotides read TGTGCCAGCAGACAAAATGAAAAACTGTTTTTT.

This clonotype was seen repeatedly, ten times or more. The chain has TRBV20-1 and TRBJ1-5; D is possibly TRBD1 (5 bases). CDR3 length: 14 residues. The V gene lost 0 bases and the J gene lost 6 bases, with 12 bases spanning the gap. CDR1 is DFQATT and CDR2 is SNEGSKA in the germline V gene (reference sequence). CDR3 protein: CSARDMQGTQPQHF. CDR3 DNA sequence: TGCAGTGCTAGAGATATGCAGGGAACTCAGCCCCAGCATTTT.

CDR3 sequence: CASSLVIAGTNNEQFF. CDR3 nucleotides: TGTGCCAGCAGTTTAGTAATAGCGGGAACGAACAATGAGCAGTTCTTC. The chain is built from TRBV12-3 or TRBV12-4 and TRBJ2-1; 8 positions match TRBD2. Trimming took 1 base from V and 5 from J; bases not matched to a gene: 7. CDR3 length: 16 residues.

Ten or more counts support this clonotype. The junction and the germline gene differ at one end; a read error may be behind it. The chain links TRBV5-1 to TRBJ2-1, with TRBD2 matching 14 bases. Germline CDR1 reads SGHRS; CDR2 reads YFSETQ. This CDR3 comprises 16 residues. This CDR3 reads CASSRTSGGSYNEQFF. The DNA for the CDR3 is TGTGCCAGCAGCAGGACTAGCGGGGGGTCCTACAATGAGCAGTTCTTC.

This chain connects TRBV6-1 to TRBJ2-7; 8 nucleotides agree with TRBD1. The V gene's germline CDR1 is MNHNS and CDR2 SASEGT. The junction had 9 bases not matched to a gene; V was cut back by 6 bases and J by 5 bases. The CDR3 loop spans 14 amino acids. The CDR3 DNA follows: TGTGCCAGCAGAGAAAACGCAGGGGGCCACGAGCAGTACTTC. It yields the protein CASRENAGGHEQYF.

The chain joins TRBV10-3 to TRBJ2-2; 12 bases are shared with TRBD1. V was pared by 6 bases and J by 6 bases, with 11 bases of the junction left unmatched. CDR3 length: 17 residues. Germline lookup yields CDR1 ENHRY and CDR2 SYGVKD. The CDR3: CAISGTGGTQFAGELFF. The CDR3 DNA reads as TGTGCCATCAGCGGGACAGGGGGCACCCAATTCGCCGGGGAGCTGTTTTTT.

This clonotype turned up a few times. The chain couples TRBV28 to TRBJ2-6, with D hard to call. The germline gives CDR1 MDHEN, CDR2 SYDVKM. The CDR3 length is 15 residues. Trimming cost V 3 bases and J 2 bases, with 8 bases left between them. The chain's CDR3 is CASSFLRAGANVLTF. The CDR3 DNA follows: TGTGCCAGCAGTTTTCTCCGGGCTGGGGCCAACGTCCTGACTTTC.

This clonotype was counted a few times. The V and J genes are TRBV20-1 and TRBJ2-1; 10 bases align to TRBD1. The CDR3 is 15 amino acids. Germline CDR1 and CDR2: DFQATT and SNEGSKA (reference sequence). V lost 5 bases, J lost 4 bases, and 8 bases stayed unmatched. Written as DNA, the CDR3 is TGCAGTGCTCCTCGATGGGACAGGGGATACAATGAGCAGTTCTTC. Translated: CSAPRWDRGYNEQFF.

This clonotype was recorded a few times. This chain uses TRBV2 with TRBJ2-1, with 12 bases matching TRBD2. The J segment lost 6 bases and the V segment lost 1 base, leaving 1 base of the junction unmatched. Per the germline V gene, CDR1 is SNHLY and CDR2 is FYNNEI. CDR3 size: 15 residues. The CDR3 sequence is CASSEETSGGNEQFF. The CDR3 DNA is TGTGCCAGCAGTGAAGAGACTAGCGGGGGCAATGAGCAGTTCTTC.

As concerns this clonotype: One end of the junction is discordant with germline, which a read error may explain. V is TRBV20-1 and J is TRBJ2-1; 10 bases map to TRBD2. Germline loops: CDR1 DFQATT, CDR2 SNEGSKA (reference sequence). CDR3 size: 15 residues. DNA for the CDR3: TGCAGTGCTAGAGTAAGCGGGAGGGCCTACACTGAGCAGTTCTTC. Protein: CSARVSGRAYTEQFF.

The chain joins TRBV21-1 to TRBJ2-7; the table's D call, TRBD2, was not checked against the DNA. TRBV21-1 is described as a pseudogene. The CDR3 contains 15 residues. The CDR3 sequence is CASIPSGIRSYEQYF. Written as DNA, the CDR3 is TGTGCCAGCATTCCTAGCGGGATACGCTCCTACGAGCAGTACTTC.

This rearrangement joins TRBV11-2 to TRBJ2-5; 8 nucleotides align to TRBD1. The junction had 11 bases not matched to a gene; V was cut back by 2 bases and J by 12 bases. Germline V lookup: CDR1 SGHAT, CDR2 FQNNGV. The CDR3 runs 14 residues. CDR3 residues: CASSLYQGARLKYF. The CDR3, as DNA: TGTGCCAGCAGCTTATACCAGGGGGCTAGACTCAAGTACTTC. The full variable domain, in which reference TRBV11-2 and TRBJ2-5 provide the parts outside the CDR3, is EAGVAQSPRYKIIEKRQSVAFWCNPISGHATLYWYQQILGQGPKLLIQFQNNGVVDDSQLPKDRFSAERLKGVDSTLKIQPAKLEDSAVYLCASSLYQGARLKYFGPGTRLLVL.

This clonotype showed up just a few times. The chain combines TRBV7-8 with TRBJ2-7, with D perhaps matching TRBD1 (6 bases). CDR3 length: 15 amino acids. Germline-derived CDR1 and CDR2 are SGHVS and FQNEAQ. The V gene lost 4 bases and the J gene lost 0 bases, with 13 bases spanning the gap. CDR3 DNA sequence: TGTGCCAGCAGCTCTACCAGGGGAAACTCCTACGAGCAGTACTTC. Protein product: CASSSTRGNSYEQYF.

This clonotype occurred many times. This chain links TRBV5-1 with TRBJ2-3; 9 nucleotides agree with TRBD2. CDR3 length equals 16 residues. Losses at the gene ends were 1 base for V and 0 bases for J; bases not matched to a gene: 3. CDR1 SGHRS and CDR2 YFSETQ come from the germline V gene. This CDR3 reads CASSLPSGASTDTQYF. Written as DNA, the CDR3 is TGCGCCAGCAGCTTGCCTAGCGGGGCTAGCACAGATACGCAGTATTTT.

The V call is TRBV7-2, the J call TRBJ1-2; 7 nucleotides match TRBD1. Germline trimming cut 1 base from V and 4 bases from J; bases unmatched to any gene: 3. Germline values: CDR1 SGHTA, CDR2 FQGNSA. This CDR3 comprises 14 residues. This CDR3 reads CASSLDRGRYGYTF. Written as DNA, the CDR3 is TGTGCCAGCAGCTTAGACAGGGGACGCTATGGCTACACCTTC. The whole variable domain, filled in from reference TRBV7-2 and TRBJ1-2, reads GAGVSQSPSNKVTEKGKDVELRCDPISGHTALYWYRQSLGQGLEFLIYFQGNSAPDKSGLPSDRFSAERTGGSVSTLTIQRTQQEDSAVYLCASSLDRGRYGYTFGSGTRLTVV.

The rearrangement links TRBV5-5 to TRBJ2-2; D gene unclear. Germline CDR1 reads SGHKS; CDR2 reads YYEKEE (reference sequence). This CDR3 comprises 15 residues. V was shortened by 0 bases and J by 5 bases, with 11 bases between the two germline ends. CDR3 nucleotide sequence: TGTGCCAGCAGCTTGGCCCAGATTAGTACCGGGGAGCTGTTTTTT. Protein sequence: CASSLAQISTGELFF.

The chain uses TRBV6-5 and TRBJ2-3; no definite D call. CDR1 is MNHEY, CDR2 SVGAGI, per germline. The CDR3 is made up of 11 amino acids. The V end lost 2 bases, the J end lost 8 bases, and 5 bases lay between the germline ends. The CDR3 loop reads CASSYVGTQYF. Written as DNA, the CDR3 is TGTGCCAGCAGTTACGTCGGTACGCAGTATTTT.

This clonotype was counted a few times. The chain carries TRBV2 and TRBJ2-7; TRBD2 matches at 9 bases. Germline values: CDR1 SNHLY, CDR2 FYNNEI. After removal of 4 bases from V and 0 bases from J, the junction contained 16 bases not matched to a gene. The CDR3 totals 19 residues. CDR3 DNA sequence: TGTGCCAGCAGTGTATCTAGCGGGACCTTCCAGCTGAGCTCCTACGAGCAGTACTTC. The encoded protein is CASSVSSGTFQLSSYEQYF.

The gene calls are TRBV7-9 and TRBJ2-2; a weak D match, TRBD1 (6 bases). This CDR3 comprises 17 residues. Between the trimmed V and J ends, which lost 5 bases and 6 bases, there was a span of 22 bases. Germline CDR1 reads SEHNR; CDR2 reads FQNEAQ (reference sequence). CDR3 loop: CASSPLMGQLFAGELFF. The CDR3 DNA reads TGTGCCAGCAGCCCCTTGATGGGACAACTATTCGCCGGGGAGCTGTTTTTT. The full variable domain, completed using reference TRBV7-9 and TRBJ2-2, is DTGVSQNPRHKITKRGQNVTFRCDPISEHNRLYWYRQTLGQGPEFLTYFQNEAQLEKSRLLSDRFSAERPKGSFSTLEIQRTEQGDSAMYLCASSPLMGQLFAGELFFGEGSRLTVL.

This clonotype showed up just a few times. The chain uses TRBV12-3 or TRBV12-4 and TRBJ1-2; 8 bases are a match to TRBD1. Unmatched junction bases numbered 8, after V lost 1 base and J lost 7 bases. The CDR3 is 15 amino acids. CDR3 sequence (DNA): TGTGCCAGCAGTTTAGTACAACAGGGGGGATCTGGCTACACCTTC. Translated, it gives CASSLVQQGGSGYTF.

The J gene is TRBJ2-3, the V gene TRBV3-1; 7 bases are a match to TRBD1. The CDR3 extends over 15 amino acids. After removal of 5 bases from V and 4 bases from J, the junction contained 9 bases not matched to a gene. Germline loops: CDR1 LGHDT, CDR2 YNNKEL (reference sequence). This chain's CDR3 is CASSMKTGIADTQYF. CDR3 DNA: TGTGCCAGCAGCATGAAGACAGGGATCGCAGATACGCAGTATTTT.

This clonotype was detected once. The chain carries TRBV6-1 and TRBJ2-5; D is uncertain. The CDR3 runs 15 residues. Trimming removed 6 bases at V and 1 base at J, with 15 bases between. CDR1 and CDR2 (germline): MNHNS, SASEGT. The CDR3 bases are TGTGCCAGCAGCCTCCGCGTGGAGAGCCAAGAGACCCAGTACTTC. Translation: CASSLRVESQETQYF.

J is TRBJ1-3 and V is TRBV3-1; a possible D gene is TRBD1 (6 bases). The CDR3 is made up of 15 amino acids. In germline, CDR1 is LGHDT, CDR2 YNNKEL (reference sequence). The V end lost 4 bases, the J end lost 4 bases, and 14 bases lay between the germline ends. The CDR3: CASSRPTGSGNTIYF. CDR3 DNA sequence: TGTGCCAGCAGCCGGCCGACAGGCTCCGGAAACACCATATATTTT.

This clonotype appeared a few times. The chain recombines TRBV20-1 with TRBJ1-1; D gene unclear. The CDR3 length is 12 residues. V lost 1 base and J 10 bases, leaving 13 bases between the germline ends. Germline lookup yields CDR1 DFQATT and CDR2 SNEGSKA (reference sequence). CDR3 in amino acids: CSARVGGRVAFF. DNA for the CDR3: TGCAGTGCTAGAGTTGGAGGGAGGGTAGCTTTCTTT.

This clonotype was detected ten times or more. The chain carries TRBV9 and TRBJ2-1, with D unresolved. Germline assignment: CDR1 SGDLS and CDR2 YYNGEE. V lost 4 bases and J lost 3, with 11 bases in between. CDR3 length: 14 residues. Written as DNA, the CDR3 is TGTGCCAGCAGCCCCAGTGGGGACTACAATGAGCAGTTCTTC. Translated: CASSPSGDYNEQFF.